This TCR beta chain appears in the sequencing data of a study of cytomegalovirus exposure and HLA in healthy donors. Findings of the study overall: Some segments of the V type, notably TRBV6-2 and TRBV6-3, were excluded as indistinguishable.

On this clone: Its antigen is still unknown.

Germline assignment: CDR1 SGHTA and CDR2 FQGTGA. V dropped 5 bases and J dropped 1 base, with 8 bases sitting between them. The CDR3 length is 13 residues. Both 60 Vbeta primers and 13 Jbeta primers went into the PCR. Assay: immunoSEQ multiplex PCR; the TCRdb copy retains only in-frame clones and omits some. This sample carries roughly 200,000 clones, around 75% of them seen once, and the ten largest clones take roughly 3%. Sample: PBMCs. The V and J genes are TRBV7-3 and TRBJ2-5; the D is unclear. The receptor's source is a female donor in good health and CMV-seronegative. CDR3: CASSLRSQETQYF. The CDR3 nucleotides are TGTGCCAGCAGCCTCAGATCCCAAGAGACCCAGTACTTC.